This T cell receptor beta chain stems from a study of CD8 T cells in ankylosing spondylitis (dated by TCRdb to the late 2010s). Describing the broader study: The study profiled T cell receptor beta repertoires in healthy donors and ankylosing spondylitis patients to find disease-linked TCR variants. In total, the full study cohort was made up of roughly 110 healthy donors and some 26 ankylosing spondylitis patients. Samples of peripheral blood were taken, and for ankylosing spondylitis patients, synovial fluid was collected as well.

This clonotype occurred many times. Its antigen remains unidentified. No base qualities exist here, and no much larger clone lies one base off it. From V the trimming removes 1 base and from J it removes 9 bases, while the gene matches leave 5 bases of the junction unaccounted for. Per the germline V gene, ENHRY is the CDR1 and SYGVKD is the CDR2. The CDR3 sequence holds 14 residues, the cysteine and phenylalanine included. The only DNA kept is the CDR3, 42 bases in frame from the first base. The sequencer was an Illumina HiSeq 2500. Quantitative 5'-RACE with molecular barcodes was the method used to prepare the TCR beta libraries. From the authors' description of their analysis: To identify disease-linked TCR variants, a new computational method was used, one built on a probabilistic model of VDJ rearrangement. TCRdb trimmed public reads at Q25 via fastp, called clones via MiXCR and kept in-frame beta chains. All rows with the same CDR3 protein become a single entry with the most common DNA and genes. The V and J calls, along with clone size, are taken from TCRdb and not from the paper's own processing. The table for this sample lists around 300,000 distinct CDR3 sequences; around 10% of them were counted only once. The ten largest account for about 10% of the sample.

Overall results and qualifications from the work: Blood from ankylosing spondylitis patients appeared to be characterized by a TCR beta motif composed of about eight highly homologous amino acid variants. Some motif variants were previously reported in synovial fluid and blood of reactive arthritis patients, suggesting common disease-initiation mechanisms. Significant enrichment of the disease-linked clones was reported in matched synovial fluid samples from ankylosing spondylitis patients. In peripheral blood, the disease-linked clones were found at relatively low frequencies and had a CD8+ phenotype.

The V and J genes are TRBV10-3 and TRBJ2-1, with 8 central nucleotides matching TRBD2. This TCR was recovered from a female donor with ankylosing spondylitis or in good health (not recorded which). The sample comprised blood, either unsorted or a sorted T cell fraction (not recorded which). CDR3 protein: CAISEFGGAREQFF. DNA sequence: TGTGCCATCAGTGAGTTCGGGGGGGCTCGTGAGCAGTTCTTC.